A selection of T cell receptor beta chains follows, all from one sample in a study of cytomegalovirus exposure and HLA in healthy donors. Here immunoSEQ multiplex PCR was the method, and the copy in TCRdb shows in-frame clones only, minus some. The data contain about 150,000 clones, around 75% of them singletons. Sequencing was carried out using PBMCs. These receptors all come from a male donor in good health and CMV-seronegative. CDR3s include the opening cysteine and the closing phenylalanine or tryptophan. The D gene is left open where the match is weak. The listing skips clone size in some rows; elsewhere it reads once, few, many or a size class.

TRBV7-2	15	TRBJ2-1	-	-	TGTGCCAGCAGCTTAGTGGCGGGGCACTCCAATGAGCAGTTCTTC	CASSLVAGHSNEQFF
TRBV5-4	15	TRBJ2-1	-	-	TGTGCCAGCAGCTTGGGACAGAACTCCTACAATGAGCAGTTCTTC	CASSLGQNSYNEQFF
TRBV19	13	TRBJ2-1	-	TRBD1	TGTGCCAGTAGTGAGGGACAGGGGGTTGAGCAGTTCTTC	CASSEGQGVEQFF
TRBV7-3	15	TRBJ2-3	-	TRBD2	TGTGCCAGCAGCTATAGCGGGGGGGCAGCAGATACGCAGTATTTT	CASSYSGGAADTQYF
TRBV6-6	13	TRBJ2-1	once	-	TGTGCCACCAAGAGGGGGGGGGCCAATGAGCAGTTCTTC	CATKRGGANEQFF
TRBV27	13	TRBJ2-7	-	-	TGTGCCAGCAGTTTCGGGGGCTCCTACGAGCAGTACTTC	CASSFGGSYEQYF
TRBV29-1	11	TRBJ2-7	-	-	TGCAGCGTTACTTCGGGCTACGAGCAGTACTTC	CSVTSGYEQYF
TRBV10-1	13	TRBJ1-1	-	TRBD1	TGCGCCAGCAACTACAGGGGAGACACTGAAGCTTTCTTT	CASNYRGDTEAFF
TRBV4-3	15	TRBJ2-7	-	TRBD2	TGCGCCAGCAGCCAAGGGGCGGGAGTGGGCTACGAGCAGTACTTC	CASSQGAGVGYEQYF
TRBV2	12	TRBJ1-2	-	-	TGTGCCAGCAAGGGGCAGAACTATGGCTACACCTTC	CASKGQNYGYTF
TRBV5-8	15	TRBJ2-1	-	TRBD2	TGTGCCAGCAGCTTGGGACTAGCCGCTTTTAATGAGCAGTTCTTC	CASSLGLAAFNEQFF
TRBV4-3	15	TRBJ1-6	-	-	TGCGCCAGCAGCCAGGAAACAGGATATAATTCACCCCTCCACTTT	CASSQETGYNSPLHF
TRBV9	15	TRBJ2-1	-	TRBD2	TGTGCCAGCAGCGCCGGGACTAGCGGTAACAATGAGCAGTTCTTC	CASSAGTSGNNEQFF
TRBV2	12	TRBJ1-4	-	-	TGTGCCAGCGGCGGAGGTTGGGAAAAACTGTTTTTT	CASGGGWEKLFF
TRBV5-5	13	TRBJ1-1	-	-	TGTGCCAGTATGGAGAGCTTGAACACTGAAGCTTTCTTT	CASMESLNTEAFF
TRBV14	13	TRBJ1-2	-	-	TGTGCCAGCAGCCAATCCAGAAACTATGGCTACACCTTC	CASSQSRNYGYTF
TRBV5-1	15	TRBJ1-1	-	TRBD1	TGCGCCAGCAGCTTCAGCCGGACAGGGAGTCTTGAAGCTTTCTTT	CASSFSRTGSLEAFF
TRBV28	17	TRBJ1-5	few	TRBD1	TGTGCCAGCAGTTTATACGTAAAGGGGGCAAGCAATCAGCCCCAGCATTTT	CASSLYVKGASNQPQHF
TRBV7-9	14	TRBJ2-7	-	-	TGTGCCAGCAGCCCCTCGGCGGGGGCCCACGAGCAGTACTTC	CASSPSAGAHEQYF
TRBV28	15	TRBJ2-5	-	TRBD2	TGTGCCAGCAGATCACCAAGCGGGAGTAGCGAGACCCAGTACTTC	CASRSPSGSSETQYF
TRBV5-1	15	TRBJ2-1	-	-	TGCGCCAGCAGCTTGGTCCTAGCCGGGAACAATGAGCAGTTCTTC	CASSLVLAGNNEQFF
TRBV15	13	TRBJ2-5	-	-	TGTGCCACCAGCCGACTAGTATCAGAGACCCAGTACTTC	CATSRLVSETQYF
TRBV7-9	14	TRBJ1-1	-	-	TGTGCCAGCAGCTTTAGGGGTGGGGGGACTGAAGCTTTCTTT	CASSFRGGGTEAFF
TRBV11-2	16	TRBJ2-3	-	TRBD1	TGTGCCAGCAGCTTGAACAGGGGGCGCAGGACAGATACGCAGTATTTT	CASSLNRGRRTDTQYF
TRBV28	14	TRBJ1-1	-	-	TGTGCCAGCAGTTTATGGGGGCCGCAGGGTGAAGCTTTCTTT	CASSLWGPQGEAFF
TRBV9	16	TRBJ2-7	-	TRBD2	TGTGCCAGCAGCGTAGGTGGCGGGGGGGCTTCCTACGAGCAGTACTTC	CASSVGGGGASYEQYF
TRBV28	16	TRBJ2-3	-	TRBD2	TGTGCCAGCAGCCCACCCCTAGCGGGATACGAGAATACGCAGTATTTT	CASSPPLAGYENTQYF
TRBV18	14	TRBJ2-5	-	-	TGTGCCAGCTCACCAACGGGATACGGAGAGACCCAGTACTTC	CASSPTGYGETQYF
TRBV4-3	16	TRBJ2-6	-	-	TGCGCCAGCAAGGAGGCTCGCGCCTCTGGGGCCAACGTCCTGACTTTC	CASKEARASGANVLTF
TRBV11-2	13	TRBJ2-4	few	-	TGTGCTAGTGCGGGACTAGCCAAAAACATTCAGTACTTC	CASAGLAKNIQYF
TRBV6-1	15	TRBJ1-4	once	-	TGTGCCAGCAACGATCAGGGGACCCCTAATGAAAAACTGTTTTTT	CASNDQGTPNEKLFF
TRBV6-1	17	TRBJ2-4	-	TRBD1	TGTGCCAGCAGTGGCGGACAGGGCACTCTAGCCAAAAACATTCAGTACTTC	CASSGGQGTLAKNIQYF
TRBV7-9	16	TRBJ1-2	once	TRBD1	TGTGCCAGCAGCTTCGGACCGGGACAGACTAACTATGGCTACACCTTC	CASSFGPGQTNYGYTF
TRBV18	17	TRBJ1-1	-	TRBD1	TGTGCCAGCTCACCCACGCGAAGAGACAGGGAAGACACTGAAGCTTTCTTT	CASSPTRRDREDTEAFF
TRBV5-1	14	TRBJ2-2	once	-	TGCGCCAGCAGCTTGGGGGCAGGCACCGGGGAGCTGTTTTTT	CASSLGAGTGELFF
TRBV18	21	TRBJ2-6	few	TRBD1	TGTGCCAGCTCATCTACGCCTGGACAGGGGTCCACACCCTCTGGGGCCAACGTCCTGACTTTC	CASSSTPGQGSTPSGANVLTF
TRBV9	15	TRBJ2-2	-	-	TGTGCCAGCAGTAGGACAGAGATGAACACCGGGGAGCTGTTTTTT	CASSRTEMNTGELFF
TRBV5-1	16	TRBJ1-1	-	-	TGCGCCAGCCGACTTTTTGATCGGCAGATAGACACTGAAGCTTTCTTT	CASRLFDRQIDTEAFF
TRBV2	14	TRBJ2-1	few	TRBD2	TGTGCCAGCAAGAGCGGGAGAGAGCGCGATGAGCAGTTCTTC	CASKSGRERDEQFF
TRBV9	16	TRBJ2-1	-	TRBD2	TGTGCCAGCAGCAGCTCCGGGGGGAGCTCCTACAATGAGCAGTTCTTC	CASSSSGGSSYNEQFF
TRBV4-1	15	TRBJ2-7	-	TRBD2	TGCGCCAGCAGCCAAAGGACTAGCGGGAGCTACGAGCAGTACTTC	CASSQRTSGSYEQYF
TRBV29-1	16	TRBJ2-1	-	TRBD2	TGCAGCGTTGACAGGACTAGCGGGAGGGCCTACAATGAGCAGTTCTTC	CSVDRTSGRAYNEQFF
TRBV10-3	19	TRBJ1-1	-	TRBD1	TGTGCCATCAAAAGTACAACCCACTACGGACAGGGGAGGAACACTGAAGCTTTCTTT	CAIKSTTHYGQGRNTEAFF
TRBV2	12	TRBJ2-7	-	TRBD1	TGTGCCAGTCGGGACAGGGGCTACGAGCAGTACTTC	CASRDRGYEQYF
TRBV18	14	TRBJ2-2	-	-	TGTGCCAGCTCACCAGGAAGGGGGTCCGGGGAGCTGTTTTTT	CASSPGRGSGELFF